The 28 T cell receptor beta chains given below trace back to one sample, sequenced in a study of T cells expressing NK-cell markers. TCRdb re-called the 5' RACE reads and gives one entry per CDR3 protein, without DNA. The sample's table shows approximately 22,000 distinct CDR3 sequences. Input material: blood T cells: a sorted CD56 or NKG2C T cell subset, CD4+ or CD8+ T cells, or bulk PBMC T cells (not recorded which). Source of these receptors: a man between 18 and 69 years old in good health.

The rearrangement uses TRBV6-2 or TRBV6-3 and TRBJ2-5; the TRBD2 assignment by TCRdb is unverifiable without DNA. Germline V gene lookup returns CDR1 MNHEY and CDR2 SVGEGT. CDR3 size: 14 residues. CDR3 region: CASSYGLAMETQYF.

This chain links TRBV30 with TRBJ1-6; TCRdb proposes TRBD1, but this gene call is untestable without DNA. This CDR3 comprises 12 residues. The germline V gene encodes CDR1 GTSNPN and CDR2 SVGIG (reference sequence). The CDR3: CASDREDSPLHF.

The V gene is TRBV28, the J gene TRBJ1-3. Germline V gene sequence: CDR1 MDHEN, CDR2 SYDVKM. CDR3 length: 15 residues. CDR3 residues: CASSLPGTFGNTIYF.

This chain joins TRBV7-6 and TRBJ2-3; the D call from TCRdb, TRBD1, cannot be confirmed without DNA. Germline-derived CDR1 and CDR2 are SGHVS and FNYEAQ. The CDR3 is 17 residues long. The CDR3 region is CASSLAYPGGGADTQYF.

The chain is built from TRBV6-5 and TRBJ2-3; the TRBD2 assignment by TCRdb is unverifiable without DNA. Germline V gene data show CDR1 as MNHEY and CDR2 as SVGAGI. This CDR3 spans 17 amino acids. The CDR3 spells CASNPSGVAGATDTQYF.

The J gene is TRBJ1-2, the V gene TRBV6-2 or TRBV6-3; TCRdb names TRBD1, which stays unverified in the absence of DNA. This CDR3 spans 16 amino acids. Germline V gene sequence: CDR1 MNHEY, CDR2 SVGEGT. The CDR3 here is CASTAGGDRVNYGYTF.

The J gene is TRBJ1-5, the V gene TRBV4-1. Per the germline V gene, CDR1 is MGHRA and CDR2 is YSYEKL. The length of the CDR3 is 14 residues. The CDR3: CASSQDQYNQPQHF.

The rearrangement joins TRBV5-1 to TRBJ2-7; the TCRdb call, TRBD1, lacks DNA for checking. Germline loops: CDR1 SGHRS, CDR2 YFSETQ. The CDR3 sequence is 13 residues long. The CDR3 region is CASSLGGIYEQYF. Using reference TRBV5-1 and TRBJ2-7 for the parts outside the CDR3, the full variable domain is KAGVTQTPRYLIKTRGQQVTLSCSPISGHRSVSWYQQTPGQGLQFLFEYFSETQRNKGNFPGRFSGRQFSNSRSEMNVSTLELGDSALYLCASSLGGIYEQYFGPGTRLTVT.

V gene TRBV28 combines with J gene TRBJ2-7; the D call from TCRdb, TRBD1, cannot be confirmed without DNA. CDR1 and CDR2 (germline): MDHEN, SYDVKM. The CDR3 extends over 13 amino acids. The CDR3 protein is CASSRQGEHEQYF.

The chain uses TRBV5-1 and TRBJ1-2; TCRdb's D gene call, TRBD1, goes unchecked for lack of DNA. From germline, CDR1 is SGHRS and CDR2 YFSETQ. The CDR3 length is 16 residues. The CDR3 protein is CASSPGHGVGGYGYTF.

The genes are TRBV18 and TRBJ2-7; lacking DNA, the TRBD2 call made by TCRdb goes unchecked. Germline CDR1 KGHSH, CDR2 LQKENI. This CDR3 is built from 14 residues. This CDR3 reads CASSPRGQTYEQYF.

V usage is TRBV4-1 and J usage is TRBJ1-6; the D call from TCRdb, TRBD1, cannot be confirmed without DNA. Germline CDR1 is MGHRA and CDR2 is YSYEKL. This CDR3 has 16 residues. CDR3 loop: CASSQGGRQYNSPLHF.

The V and J genes are TRBV28 and TRBJ2-3; the TCRdb call, TRBD2, lacks DNA for checking. CDR1 is MDHEN and CDR2 is SYDVKM in the germline V gene. The CDR3 covers 16 residues. This CDR3 reads CASSTGLAGGPDTQYF.

CDR3 residues: CASSHTPGGGGPGELFF. The V call is TRBV4-3, the J call TRBJ2-2; TCRdb lists TRBD1, though no DNA is available to test this call. Germline CDR1 LGHNA, CDR2 YSLEER. The CDR3 extends over 17 amino acids.

This chain uses TRBV30 with TRBJ1-6; TCRdb's D gene call, TRBD1, goes unchecked for lack of DNA. CDR1 GTSNPN and CDR2 SVGIG come from the germline V gene (reference sequence). The CDR3 is 13 amino acids. The CDR3 region is CAWSGGQGSPLHF. Full variable domain (remainder filled in from reference TRBV30 and TRBJ1-6): SQTIHQWPATLVQPVGSPLSLECTVEGTSNPNLYWYRQAAGRGLQLLFYSVGIGQISSEVPQNLSASRPQDRQFILSSKKLLLSDSGFYLCAWSGGQGSPLHFGNGTRLTVT.

This CDR3 is CASSRDRAETQYF. The chain combines TRBV5-1 with TRBJ2-5; TCRdb lists TRBD1, though no DNA is available to test this call. The CDR3 is made up of 13 amino acids. Germline values: CDR1 SGHRS, CDR2 YFSETQ. Based on the CDR3 plus reference TRBV5-1 and TRBJ2-5, the full variable domain is KAGVTQTPRYLIKTRGQQVTLSCSPISGHRSVSWYQQTPGQGLQFLFEYFSETQRNKGNFPGRFSGRQFSNSRSEMNVSTLELGDSALYLCASSRDRAETQYFGPGTRLLVL.

The chain employs TRBV28 and TRBJ2-7. Germline lookup yields CDR1 MDHEN and CDR2 SYDVKM. CDR3 size: 16 residues. The CDR3 spells CASSPPLEGLNYEQYF.

The genes are TRBV4-2 and TRBJ2-3; checking the TCRdb D call of TRBD2 is not possible without DNA. The CDR3 length is 22 residues. Germline V CDR1 and CDR2: LGHNA, YNFKEQ. CDR3: CASSRHMLAGGLVLTSTDTQYF.

V gene TRBV4-2 combines with J gene TRBJ2-1; there is no DNA to check the TCRdb D call of TRBD2. This CDR3 region has 19 residues. Germline CDR1 is LGHNA and CDR2 is YNFKEQ. CDR3 loop: CASSPPLGSGSRGDNEQFF.

The rearrangement joins TRBV10-2 to TRBJ1-3; TCRdb's D gene call, TRBD1, goes unchecked for lack of DNA. Germline V lookup: CDR1 WSHSY, CDR2 SAAADI. The CDR3 spans 15 residues. The CDR3 is CASSAYRASGNTIYF.

This rearrangement joins TRBV4-3 to TRBJ2-1; TCRdb indicates TRBD1, and absent DNA this call remains unverified. The CDR3 runs to 15 residues. Germline CDR1 and CDR2: LGHNA and YSLEER. The CDR3 sequence is CASSLPVDGRNEQFF.

V usage is TRBV29-1 and J usage is TRBJ1-4. Per germline, CDR1 SQVTM and CDR2 ANQGSEA. CDR3 length: 13 amino acids. CDR3 region: CSVAGGNDEKLFF.

The genes are TRBV20-1 and TRBJ2-7. The CDR3 has 14 amino acids. Germline values: CDR1 DFQATT, CDR2 SNEGSKA (reference sequence). The CDR3 sequence: CSARAPTTLYEQYF.

V is TRBV20-1 and J is TRBJ2-3; TCRdb outputs TRBD1, but without DNA this stays unchecked. The CDR3 has 14 amino acids. Germline V lookup: CDR1 DFQATT, CDR2 SNEGSKA (reference sequence). CDR3: CSAIQGRGTDTQYF.

The chain combines TRBV30 with TRBJ1-2; the D call from TCRdb, TRBD1, cannot be confirmed without DNA. The CDR3 totals 14 residues. The germline V gene encodes CDR1 GTSNPN and CDR2 SVGIG (reference sequence). CDR3 protein: CAWERDSQYYGYTF.

The gene calls are TRBV4-3 and TRBJ2-1; TCRdb designates TRBD2, a call that cannot be tested without DNA. CDR3 length equals 14 residues. CDR1 LGHNA and CDR2 YSLEER come from the germline V gene. CDR3 sequence: CASSQGLAGSEQFF.

The chain uses TRBV12-3 or TRBV12-4 and TRBJ1-6; with no DNA, the TCRdb D assignment of TRBD1 cannot be verified. This CDR3 region has 14 residues. This CDR3 reads CASSKGRTNSPLHF.

The chain employs TRBV20-1 and TRBJ2-5. Germline assignment: CDR1 DFQATT and CDR2 SNEGSKA (reference sequence). The CDR3 is made up of 11 amino acids. The CDR3 reads CSADRQETQYF.